The T cell receptor beta chain described here comes from a study of blood T cell repertoires in COVID-19. Study information: Specimens from acute and convalescent COVID-19 originated in the United States, Italy and Spain. T cells, B-cell-depleted T cells, or PBMCs provided the cDNA or gDNA that served as material.

Per the original methods: Amplifying reference gene primers gave estimates of nucleated cell counts. TCRdb keeps only in-frame clones here, not all; method: immunoSEQ multiplex PCR. The DNA gave D and trimming, while V, J and clone size come from that table. The profile shows approximately 49,000 clones, 88% of them singletons. The TCR originated in a man aged 50 to 59 with active COVID-19. The sample taken for sequencing was peripheral blood.

CDR3 sequence reads: CAVGQNIQYF. CDR3 bases: TGTGCCGTTGGACAGAACATTCAGTACTTC. This sequence joins TRBV6-5 and TRBJ2-4; a weak D match, TRBD1 (6 bases). Germline V lookup: CDR1 MNHEY, CDR2 SVGAGI. V lost 11 bases, J lost 7 bases, and 9 bases lay in between. There are 10 residues in the CDR3.